What follows are 31 T cell receptor beta chains derived from one specimen sequenced in a study of cytomegalovirus exposure and HLA in healthy donors. This PCR relied on a set of 60 Vbeta primers and 13 Jbeta primers. Produced via immunoSEQ multiplex PCR; TCRdb's table is partial and in-frame only. The sample has around 130,000 clones; about four fifths are singletons. The sample consisted of PBMCs. The receptor source for this set is a man aged 30-40 years in good health and CMV-seronegative.

The chain is built from TRBV27 and TRBJ2-7; TRBD1 agrees at 8 bases. CDR1 and CDR2 from the germline V gene are MNHEY and SMNVEV (reference sequence). This CDR3 region has 14 residues. Trimming removed 3 bases from V and 2 bases from J; junction bases left unmatched: 3. Here the CDR3 reads CASSLGQATYEQYF. DNA of the CDR3: TGTGCCAGCAGTTTGGGACAGGCAACCTACGAGCAGTACTTC.

CDR3 bases: TGCGCCAGCAGCCAAGACATCTACTCCTACAATGAGCAGTTCTTC. Amino acid sequence: CASSQDIYSYNEQFF. V gene TRBV4-1 combines with J gene TRBJ2-1; D uncertain. Deletions cut 0 bases from V and 0 bases from J, with 6 bases between. Per germline, CDR1 MGHRA and CDR2 YSYEKL. The CDR3 consists of 15 residues.

The V call is TRBV9, the J call TRBJ2-1; D is perhaps TRBD2 (6 bases). V lost 2 bases to trimming and J lost 12 bases, with 15 bases between them. The CDR3 loop spans 13 amino acids. CDR1 SGDLS and CDR2 YYNGEE come from the germline V gene. The CDR3, as DNA: TGTGCCAGCAGCGTTACGCTGAGGGGAGGGCAGTTCTTC. Encoded protein: CASSVTLRGGQFF.

The chain combines TRBV7-9 with TRBJ2-7, with a possible D match to TRBD1 (5 bases). This CDR3 region has 16 residues. Germline V lookup: CDR1 SEHNR, CDR2 FQNEAQ (reference sequence). V lost 0 bases and J 2 bases, leaving 14 bases between the germline ends. CDR3 nucleotides: TGTGCCAGCAGCTTAGCGGGTGGCAGGGCGACCTACGAGCAGTACTTC. Its protein product is CASSLAGGRATYEQYF. Full variable domain (missing parts from reference TRBV7-9 and TRBJ2-7): DTGVSQNPRHKITKRGQNVTFRCDPISEHNRLYWYRQTLGQGPEFLTYFQNEAQLEKSRLLSDRFSAERPKGSFSTLEIQRTEQGDSAMYLCASSLAGGRATYEQYFGPGTRLTVT.

The rearrangement joins TRBV11-2 to TRBJ1-1, with D unclear. The CDR3 spans 15 residues. The V end was cut by 5 bases, the J end by 0 bases, with 13 bases between. The germline V gene encodes CDR1 SGHAT and CDR2 FQNNGV. As DNA, the CDR3 is TGTGCCAGCAGCCGAGGCGGGAAGATGAACACTGAAGCTTTCTTT. It translates to CASSRGGKMNTEAFF.

The gene calls are TRBV6-5 and TRBJ1-1; possible D gene TRBD1, 5 bases. There are 15 residues in the CDR3. Germline CDR1 reads MNHEY; CDR2 reads SVGAGI. The V end lost 2 bases, the J end lost 5 bases, and 15 bases lay between the germline ends. DNA for the CDR3: TGTGCCAGCAGTTACGGTGGCAGGGTTCGGACTGAAGCTTTCTTT. Residues: CASSYGGRVRTEAFF.

In its sample, this clone was seen a few times. The CDR3 end shows no conserved phenylalanine or tryptophan, and so a read error is likely. V and J are TRBV28 and TRBJ2-6; 8 bases map to TRBD1. Germline CDR1 is MDHEN and CDR2 is SYDVKM. V shed 10 bases and J 0 bases; nucleotides not matched to a gene: 8. The CDR3 is made up of 16 amino acids. The CDR3 reads CAKKDRVHSGANVLTL. CDR3 bases: TGTGCCAAGAAGGACAGGGTCCACTCTGGGGCCAACGTCCTGACTCTC.

The V gene is TRBV19, the J gene TRBJ1-1; D is uncertain. V gave up 5 bases and J gave up 6 bases, with 13 bases separating them. The CDR3 is made up of 13 amino acids. Germline CDR1 and CDR2: LNHDA and SQIVND (reference sequence). This CDR3 is CASSERAAPEAFF. DNA for the CDR3: TGTGCCAGTAGTGAGAGGGCAGCGCCTGAAGCTTTCTTT.

J is TRBJ2-7 and V is TRBV18, with 9 bases aligning to TRBD2. CDR1 and CDR2 (germline): KGHSH, LQKENI. The CDR3 extends over 15 amino acids. With V trimmed by 4 bases and J by 3 bases, 7 bases remained unmatched. CDR3 loop: CASSLSSGDGYEQYF. Written as DNA, the CDR3 is TGTGCCAGCTCACTCTCTAGCGGGGACGGCTACGAGCAGTACTTC.

This clone was recorded once. The rearrangement links TRBV5-4 to TRBJ2-3; tentatively, D is TRBD2 (6 bases). The germline gives CDR1 SGHNT, CDR2 YYREEE (reference sequence). This CDR3 has 15 residues. V lost 2 bases, J lost 2 bases, and 12 bases lay in between. This CDR3 reads CASSLRSGATDTQYF. CDR3 bases: TGTGCCAGCAGCTTACGCTCGGGAGCCACAGATACGCAGTATTTT.

The chain uses TRBV7-9 and TRBJ2-1, with 10 bases lining up with TRBD1. Germline assignment: CDR1 SEHNR and CDR2 FQNEAQ (reference sequence). Trimming removed 9 bases from V and 2 bases from J; junction bases left unmatched: 4. There are 14 residues in the CDR3. This CDR3 is CASVGQGAYNEQFF. The CDR3 region has the DNA TGTGCCAGTGTAGGACAGGGGGCCTACAATGAGCAGTTCTTC. The full variable domain, its missing parts supplied by reference TRBV7-9 and TRBJ2-1, is DTGVSQNPRHKITKRGQNVTFRCDPISEHNRLYWYRQTLGQGPEFLTYFQNEAQLEKSRLLSDRFSAERPKGSFSTLEIQRTEQGDSAMYLCASVGQGAYNEQFFGPGTRLTVL.

There are a few counts of this clone. The chain uses TRBV11-2 and TRBJ2-5; D uncertain. With 1 base removed from V and 0 bases from J, the gap between germline ends came to 6 bases. The germline V gene has CDR1 SGHAT and CDR2 FQNNGV. CDR3 length equals 14 residues. CDR3 region: CASSLARYQETQYF. Here the CDR3 DNA reads TGTGCCAGCAGCTTAGCTCGGTACCAAGAGACCCAGTACTTC. Variable domain in full (rest from reference TRBV11-2 and TRBJ2-5): EAGVAQSPRYKIIEKRQSVAFWCNPISGHATLYWYQQILGQGPKLLIQFQNNGVVDDSQLPKDRFSAERLKGVDSTLKIQPAKLEDSAVYLCASSLARYQETQYFGPGTRLLVL.

In this sample, this clone turned up once. This chain links TRBV19 with TRBJ2-7; a possible D gene is TRBD1 (5 bases). The CDR3 has 13 amino acids. Trimming removed 1 base at V and 6 bases at J, with 10 bases between. Germline V gene sequence: CDR1 LNHDA, CDR2 SQIVND (reference sequence). The CDR3 region has the DNA TGTGCCAGTAGTATAGTGCAGGGTGGCGAGCAGTACTTC. Amino acid sequence: CASSIVQGGEQYF.

The rearrangement links TRBV28 to TRBJ2-7; 9 nucleotides match TRBD2. Germline V lookup: CDR1 MDHEN, CDR2 SYDVKM. The junction had 8 bases not matched to a gene; V was cut back by 8 bases and J by 3 bases. The CDR3 sequence is 14 residues long. CDR3 sequence reads: CASGLAGAIYEQYF. The CDR3 DNA reads TGTGCCAGCGGATTAGCGGGGGCGATCTACGAGCAGTACTTC.

This clone turned up a few times. The chain carries TRBV14 and TRBJ2-1; TRBD1 aligns across 12 bases. The CDR3 loop spans 15 amino acids. J gave up 6 bases and V 2 bases, and 2 bases lay outside the gene matches. The V gene's germline CDR1 is SGHDN and CDR2 FVKESK. The CDR3 here is CASSQWGQGANEQFF. The CDR3 coding sequence is TGTGCCAGCAGCCAATGGGGACAGGGGGCCAATGAGCAGTTCTTC.

A single count supports this clone. The rearrangement uses TRBV7-2 and TRBJ2-7, with D possibly TRBD2 on 6 matching bases. Germline CDR1 reads SGHTA; CDR2 reads FQGNSA. The CDR3 is 14 residues long. The V end lost 6 bases, the J end lost 7 bases, and 19 bases lay between the germline ends. The CDR3 is CASSPGTAGWEQYF. CDR3 nucleotide sequence: TGTGCCAGCAGTCCCGGGACCGCGGGATGGGAGCAGTACTTC.

This clone was counted a single time. The chain employs TRBV28 and TRBJ1-2, with TRBD1 matching over 7 bases. Losses at the gene ends were 4 bases for V and 4 bases for J; bases not matched to a gene: 6. The CDR3 consists of 14 residues. CDR1 and CDR2 (germline): MDHEN, SYDVKM. CDR3 region: CASSSGDRTYGYTF. Written as DNA, the CDR3 is TGTGCCAGCAGTTCCGGGGACAGAACCTATGGCTACACCTTC.

With regard to this clone: A junction end diverges from the germline sequence, so it may reflect a read error. The chain links TRBV7-2 to TRBJ2-2; 7 bases are shared with TRBD1. This CDR3 is built from 18 residues. Germline values: CDR1 SGHTA, CDR2 FQGNSA. The CDR3 loop is CASSWNRQGLTNTGELFF. The CDR3 DNA reads TGTGCCAGCAGCTGGAATAGACAGGGTTTGACGAATACCGGGGAGCTGTTTTTT.

This clone was recorded a few times. The CDR3 DNA sequence: TGCAGCGTTGTCCGTGTGGCGAACACTGAAGCTTTCTTT. Amino acid sequence: CSVVRVANTEAFF. The V call is TRBV29-1, the J call TRBJ1-1; D gene uncertain. From germline, CDR1 is SQVTM and CDR2 ANQGSEA. V lost 4 bases, J lost 1 base, and 10 bases lay in between. The CDR3 contains 13 residues.

This chain connects TRBV10-3 to TRBJ2-1; 8 positions agree with TRBD2. J gave up 3 bases and V 3 bases, and 1 base lay outside the gene matches. Germline-derived CDR1 and CDR2 are ENHRY and SYGVKD. CDR3 length: 14 residues. For the CDR3, the DNA is TGTGCCATCAGTGACGGGGGGGACTACAATGAGCAGTTCTTC. Protein: CAISDGGDYNEQFF.

The chain employs TRBV7-9 and TRBJ1-1; D is uncertain. Germline assignment: CDR1 SEHNR and CDR2 FQNEAQ (reference sequence). The CDR3 totals 15 residues. Trimming left V 6 bases short and J 0 bases short, with 14 bases between. The CDR3, as DNA: TGTGCCAGCAGATACACAGAGACTATGAACACTGAAGCTTTCTTT. It translates to CASRYTETMNTEAFF.

V gene TRBV18 combines with J gene TRBJ1-1; the D gene is possibly TRBD1 (5 bases). The CDR3 covers 14 residues. Germline CDR1 reads KGHSH; CDR2 reads LQKENI. The ends were cut back, 6 bases at V and 4 bases at J, with 15 bases in the middle. The chain's CDR3 is CASSPAGGGTEAFF. The CDR3 coding sequence is TGTGCCAGCTCCCCTGCGGGGGGGGGCACTGAAGCTTTCTTT.

About this clone: This specimen includes other DNA sequences encoding the same CDR3. The gene calls are TRBV13 and TRBJ1-5; the match to TRBD1 covers 8 bases. The CDR3 consists of 15 residues. The J segment lost 6 bases and the V segment lost 0 bases, leaving 4 bases of the junction unmatched. Germline CDR1 PRHDT, CDR2 FYEKMQ (reference sequence). The CDR3 loop reads CASSLGTGGVQPQHF. CDR3 bases: TGTGCCAGCAGCTTAGGAACAGGGGGGGTTCAGCCCCAGCATTTT.

This chain links TRBV27 with TRBJ2-1; 7 bases map to TRBD2. The CDR3 has 12 amino acids. The V segment lost 7 bases and the J segment 13 bases; nucleotides outside the gene matches: 10. Germline V CDR1 and CDR2: MNHEY, SMNVEV (reference sequence). The CDR3 region has the DNA TGTGCCAGCACCGATGTCGGCGGGAGACAGTTCTTC. It is translated as CASTDVGGRQFF.

The rearrangement joins TRBV4-2 to TRBJ1-2; 10 bases are shared with TRBD1. V lost 0 bases to trimming and J lost 4 bases; unmatched junction nucleotides: 11. CDR1 LGHNA and CDR2 YNFKEQ come from the germline V gene. CDR3 length: 18 amino acids. This CDR3 reads CASSQDLGGTGVSYGYTF. CDR3 DNA sequence: TGTGCCAGCAGCCAAGATCTTGGGGGGACAGGGGTTAGCTATGGCTACACCTTC.

The chain employs TRBV28 and TRBJ2-7; a possible D gene is TRBD2 (5 bases). V was pared by 5 bases and J by 8 bases, with 16 bases between. Germline loops: CDR1 MDHEN, CDR2 SYDVKM. The CDR3 extends over 13 amino acids. The CDR3 reads CASSRGDITKQYF. As DNA, the CDR3 is TGTGCCAGCAGTCGGGGAGATATTACGAAGCAGTACTTC.

V and J are TRBV11-2 and TRBJ1-4, with 8 nucleotides matching TRBD1. CDR1 and CDR2 (germline): SGHAT, FQNNGV. The CDR3 runs to 17 residues. The V gene end was trimmed by 2 bases and the J gene end by 8 bases; junction bases not matched to a gene: 13. CDR3 sequence (DNA): TGTGCCAGCAGCTTAAAAATCGTGACAGGGGCGGGGGAAAAACTGTTTTTT. The encoded protein is CASSLKIVTGAGEKLFF. Filled out from reference TRBV11-2 and TRBJ1-4, the complete variable domain reads EAGVAQSPRYKIIEKRQSVAFWCNPISGHATLYWYQQILGQGPKLLIQFQNNGVVDDSQLPKDRFSAERLKGVDSTLKIQPAKLEDSAVYLCASSLKIVTGAGEKLFFGSGTQLSVL.

The V call is TRBV7-2, the J call TRBJ1-6; 7 bases match TRBD1. V was clipped by 1 base and J by 11 bases; unmatched bases: 5. From germline, CDR1 is SGHTA and CDR2 FQGNSA. The CDR3 is 14 amino acids. The CDR3 nucleotides read TGTGCCAGCAGCTTAGGGGGACAGTTCGCACCCCTCCACTTT. It translates to CASSLGGQFAPLHF.

The count of this clone is one. The CDR3 region is CASSSGQGADTQYF. The CDR3 bases are TGCGCCAGCAGCTCCGGACAGGGGGCAGATACGCAGTATTTT. This rearrangement joins TRBV5-1 to TRBJ2-3; 10 positions match TRBD1. V trimming: 3 bases; J trimming: 4 bases; junction bases outside the gene matches: 2. Germline V lookup: CDR1 SGHRS, CDR2 YFSETQ. The CDR3 runs 14 residues.

V and J are TRBV4-3 and TRBJ2-7, with 7 bases that match TRBD1. The ends lost 4 bases at V and 2 bases at J; junction bases unmatched: 8. Per the germline V gene, CDR1 is LGHNA and CDR2 is YSLEER. This CDR3 contains 15 residues. The DNA of the CDR3 is TGCGCCAGCAGCCGGACAACAGGGGTACCCTACGAGCAGTACTTC. This sequence encodes CASSRTTGVPYEQYF.

CDR3 DNA: TGTGCCAGCAGTTACTCCGGGACTGCCTACGAGCAGTACTTC. Its protein is CASSYSGTAYEQYF. The chain is built from TRBV6-5 and TRBJ2-7; tentative D call: TRBD2 (6 bases). V lost 0 bases and J lost 2, with 8 bases in between. The germline CDR1 and CDR2 sequences are MNHEY and SVGAGI. The CDR3 loop spans 14 amino acids.